This TCR beta chain was captured in a study of T cells in Graves' hyperthyroidism and ophthalmopathy. V lost 3 bases and J 2 bases, leaving 8 bases between the germline ends. CDR1 and CDR2 from the germline V gene are LNHNV and YYDKDF (reference sequence). This CDR3 spans 14 amino acids. The source material, RNA transcripts, was used to amplify TCR beta CDR3 regions. Using the HTBI primer set, a first-round RT-PCR was run on the TCR CDR3. TCRdb ran MiXCR on the multiplex PCR reads and lists one entry per CDR3 protein. The profile shows 550,000 to 600,000 distinct CDR3 sequences, more than 13% of them singletons. Patients showing uncontrolled infection, other autoimmune disease, pregnancy or lactation were ineligible. Each diagnosis drew on symptoms, thyroxine, TRAb, thyroid ultrasound and orbital computed tomography findings. Cells are PBMCs isolated from over 7.5 ml of fresh blood.

This TCR came from a woman under 30 with Graves' ophthalmopathy. The source material was blood. The chain couples TRBV15 to TRBJ1-5; no clear D. The CDR3 DNA reads as TGTGCCACCAGCAGCGCATGGGGCAATCAGCCCCAGCATTTT. Translation: CATSSAWGNQPQHF.